The 6 T cell receptor beta chains below all came from one sample that was sequenced in a study of cytotoxic CD8 clonotypes in ibrutinib-treated CLL. Clones were read by immunoSEQ multiplex PCR, and TCRdb kept only the in-frame ones, dropping some. Among fewer than 400,000 clones listed, 67% were seen once. The sample here was PBMCs, taken after 36 months of ibrutinib treatment. Source of these receptors: a human donor with chronic lymphocytic leukemia.

The genes are TRBV4-3 and TRBJ1-1, with TRBD1 as a possible D gene (5 bases). Germline V gene data show CDR1 as LGHNA and CDR2 as YSLEER. Trimming took 0 bases from V and 5 from J, leaving 10 bases between them. The CDR3 is 14 amino acids. This CDR3 reads CASSQDWGKTEAFF. CDR3 sequence (DNA): TGCGCCAGCAGCCAAGATTGGGGGAAAACTGAAGCTTTCTTT.

There are a few counts of this clone. The rearrangement uses TRBV19 and TRBJ1-4; D might be TRBD1 (5 bases). V lost 8 bases and J lost 0, with 16 bases in between. The CDR3 is made up of 16 amino acids. CDR1 is LNHDA and CDR2 is SQIVND in the germline V gene (reference sequence). The CDR3 is CASSREVDPTNEKLFF. CDR3 bases: TGTGCCAGTTCCAGGGAGGTGGACCCAACTAATGAAAAACTGTTTTTT.

The chain couples TRBV15 to TRBJ2-7; D perhaps matches TRBD2 (6 bases). The ends were cut back, 1 base at V and 1 base at J, with 8 bases in the middle. Germline loops: CDR1 LNHNV, CDR2 YYDKDF (reference sequence). The CDR3 consists of 14 residues. CDR3 in amino acids: CATSRARDSYEQYF. CDR3 coding DNA: TGTGCCACCAGCAGAGCGCGGGATTCCTACGAGCAGTACTTC.

The CDR3 DNA sequence: TGTGCCAGCAGTTACTCGATACGGGAGGGGGACTATGGCTACACCTTC. This gives the protein CASSYSIREGDYGYTF. The chain links TRBV6-5 to TRBJ1-2; D perhaps matches TRBD1 (6 bases). The CDR3 covers 16 residues. Germline V lookup: CDR1 MNHEY, CDR2 SVGAGI. V was trimmed by 0 bases and J by 3 bases, leaving 14 bases between them.

CDR3 DNA: TGTGCCAGCAGTTTCCTCTCATCACTAGCGGGAGGATTGATGAACAATGAGCAGTTCTTC. The encoded protein is CASSFLSSLAGGLMNNEQFF. The chain couples TRBV27 to TRBJ2-1; TRBD2 agrees at 12 bases. CDR3 length: 20 residues. Trimming at V came to 3 bases and at J to 5 bases, leaving 17 bases not matched to a gene. The V gene's germline CDR1 is MNHEY and CDR2 SMNVEV (reference sequence).

The chain combines TRBV19 with TRBJ2-7; D remains ambiguous. V was cut by 3 bases and J by 0 bases, with 9 bases left in between. The CDR3 runs to 14 residues. Germline values: CDR1 LNHDA, CDR2 SQIVND (reference sequence). CDR3 bases: TGTGCCAGTAGTATCACAGCCAGCTCCTACGAGCAGTACTTC. Translation gives CASSITASSYEQYF.